This T cell receptor beta chain was recovered during a study of blood T cell repertoires in COVID-19. Across the study: Collection of acute and convalescent COVID-19 samples took place in the United States, Italy and Spain.

V was shortened by 4 bases and J by 7 bases, with 8 bases between the two germline ends. This CDR3 has 12 amino acids. Germline assignment: CDR1 SGHDT and CDR2 YYEEEE. Repertoires were generated with immunoSEQ multiplex PCR, while TCRdb's copy carries only in-frame clones and drops some. The sample records more than 15,000 clones, roughly 87% being singletons. The chain carries TRBV5-6 and TRBJ2-2; D perhaps matches TRBD2 (6 bases). This clonotype was sampled from a human donor with active COVID-19. The donor label of this sample is uncertain. The sequencing input was peripheral blood. CDR3 sequence reads: CASSPGDGELFF. CDR3 in DNA: TGTGCCAGCAGCCCGGGGGACGGGGAGCTGTTTTTT.